This paragraph reports one T cell receptor (beta chain). The record originates from a study of CD8+ T cells in alopecia areata. It was cDNA, reverse transcribed from extracted RNA, that served as the sequencing template. The data were produced by immunoSEQ multiplex PCR, yet TCRdb's version contains in-frame clones alone and is incomplete. The table has approximately 150,000 clones, around 49% seen once; the top ten hold roughly 0.99%. This CDR3 region has 15 residues. Trimming removed 1 base from V and 8 bases from J; junction bases left unmatched: 6. Germline V lookup: CDR1 SGDLS, CDR2 YYNGEE. Sample: CD4+ T cells sorted from blood, taken at week 0. This sequence originates from a human donor with alopecia areata. The chain uses TRBV9 and TRBJ2-4, with 10 positions matching TRBD2. CDR3 nucleotide sequence: TGTGCCAGCAGCGTAAACGTAGGACTAGCGGACATTCAGTACTTC. Protein sequence: CASSVNVGLADIQYF.